These 32 T cell receptor beta chains share one sample of origin, sequenced in a study of blood T cell repertoires in COVID-19. Assay: immunoSEQ multiplex PCR; the TCRdb copy retains only in-frame clones and omits some. This table has about 70,000 clones, 85% to 90% appearing once. Sample: peripheral blood. Receptors were obtained from a middle-aged man with acute or convalescent COVID-19.

The chain links TRBV25-1 to TRBJ1-4; D is undetermined. V was trimmed by 7 bases and J by 8 bases, leaving 20 bases between them. The CDR3 runs to 15 residues. Germline V gene sequence: CDR1 MGHDK, CDR2 SYGVNS. The CDR3 loop reads CASTTSRDQSEKLFF. The CDR3 DNA is TGTGCCAGCACCACTTCCCGGGATCAGAGCGAAAAACTGTTTTTT.

This rearrangement joins TRBV5-4 to TRBJ2-2, with 8 positions matching TRBD2. CDR3 length: 16 amino acids. Germline CDR1 SGHNT, CDR2 YYREEE (reference sequence). With V trimmed by 4 bases and J by 6 bases, 11 bases remained unmatched. The CDR3 loop reads CASSPNRAGVAGELFF. The CDR3 DNA reads TGTGCCAGCAGCCCGAATAGAGCGGGAGTCGCCGGGGAGCTGTTTTTT.

The chain joins TRBV28 to TRBJ2-6; 9 bases align to TRBD1. CDR3 size: 18 residues. Per germline, CDR1 MDHEN and CDR2 SYDVKM. Unmatched junction bases numbered 8, after V lost 5 bases and J lost 0 bases. The DNA of the CDR3 is TGTGCCAGCAGTCCCGAGGGACAGGGATACTCTGGGGCCAACGTCCTGACTTTC. Protein sequence: CASSPEGQGYSGANVLTF.

This sequence joins TRBV5-1 and TRBJ2-1; D perhaps matches TRBD2 (6 bases). V was cut by 2 bases and J by 6 bases, with 9 bases left in between. The CDR3 is 13 residues long. Per germline, CDR1 SGHRS and CDR2 YFSETQ. The CDR3 sequence is CASSLPSANEQFF. CDR3 DNA: TGCGCCAGCAGCTTACCTAGCGCCAATGAGCAGTTCTTC.

This rearrangement joins TRBV7-6 to TRBJ2-2; D possibly corresponds to TRBD2 (5 bases). The CDR3 length is 16 residues. The germline V and J ends were trimmed by 1 base and 6 bases, with 15 bases remaining between them. Germline CDR1 reads SGHVS; CDR2 reads FNYEAQ. The DNA for the CDR3 is TGTGCCAGCAGCTTAGACGAGGGTGAGGTCCCCGGGGAGCTGTTTTTT. Translation: CASSLDEGEVPGELFF.

The CDR3 sequence is CASSPQGIRPGNTIYF. CDR3 nucleotide sequence: TGTGCCAGCAGCCCACAGGGAATTAGGCCGGGAAACACCATATATTTT. The V and J genes are TRBV6-6 and TRBJ1-3; tentatively, D is TRBD1 (6 bases). Looked up from germline, CDR1 is MNHNY and CDR2 is SVGAGI (reference sequence). CDR3 length equals 16 residues. Trimming removed 6 bases at V and 4 bases at J, with 19 bases between.

This clone was found once. This rearrangement joins TRBV6-2 or TRBV6-3 to TRBJ2-1, with TRBD1 identical over 11 bases. Germline CDR1 reads MNHEY; CDR2 reads SVGEGT. The CDR3 is 15 amino acids. Germline trimming cut 6 bases from V and 4 bases from J; bases unmatched to any gene: 5. The CDR3 is CASRPGQGAYNEQFF. The CDR3 nucleotides read TGTGCCAGCAGACCTGGACAGGGGGCTTACAATGAGCAGTTCTTC.

The J gene is TRBJ1-6, the V gene TRBV5-1, with 7 positions matching TRBD1. CDR1 is SGHRS, CDR2 YFSETQ, per germline. The CDR3 is 13 amino acids. J lost 9 bases, V lost 2 bases, and 2 bases had no gene match. The CDR3 DNA reads as TGCGCCAGCAGCTTAACAGGGGTTTCACCCCTCCACTTT. Amino acid sequence: CASSLTGVSPLHF.

The genes are TRBV5-1 and TRBJ1-3; D gene uncertain. The CDR3 has 14 residues. Germline-derived CDR1 and CDR2 are SGHRS and YFSETQ. V was pared by 0 bases and J by 3 bases, with 7 bases between. As DNA, the CDR3 is TGCGCCAGCAGCTTGGGTCAGGTTGGAAACACCATATATTTT. As protein: CASSLGQVGNTIYF.

The genes are TRBV2 and TRBJ1-5; 8 nucleotides match TRBD1. V dropped 4 bases and J dropped 4; count of bases not matched to a gene: 6. The CDR3 spans 15 residues. Germline assignment: CDR1 SNHLY and CDR2 FYNNEI. In DNA, the CDR3 is TGTGCCAGCAGTGCATACGGGACAGGAAATCAGCCCCAGCATTTT. It yields the protein CASSAYGTGNQPQHF.

The sample holds a few counts of this clone. V gene TRBV15 combines with J gene TRBJ1-2, with 7 bases lining up with TRBD1. Germline values: CDR1 LNHNV, CDR2 YYDKDF (reference sequence). CDR3 size: 14 residues. V lost 3 bases to trimming and J lost 7 bases; unmatched junction nucleotides: 8. The CDR3 protein is CATSSRSTGVGYTF. The CDR3 nucleotides are TGTGCCACCAGCAGCCGATCCACAGGGGTTGGCTACACCTTC.

The V gene is TRBV2, the J gene TRBJ2-3; 8 nucleotides match TRBD2. Germline loops: CDR1 SNHLY, CDR2 FYNNEI. The length of the CDR3 is 15 residues. J lost 0 bases, V lost 5 bases, and 4 bases had no gene match. CDR3 DNA sequence: TGTGCCAGCAGTAAACTAGCGGCTAGCACAGATACGCAGTATTTT. Encoded protein: CASSKLAASTDTQYF.

This clone came up once. The genes are TRBV18 and TRBJ2-3; 8 bases line up with TRBD1. The CDR3 is made up of 15 amino acids. The junction had 5 bases not matched to a gene; V was cut back by 3 bases and J by 3 bases. The germline CDR1 and CDR2 sequences are KGHSH and LQKENI. Here the CDR3 reads CASSPRGRETDTQYF. The DNA for the CDR3 is TGTGCCAGCTCACCCAGGGGGCGGGAAACAGATACGCAGTATTTT.

This clone was observed a few times. The genes are TRBV5-1 and TRBJ1-1, with D maybe TRBD1 (5 bases). The CDR3 runs 15 residues. The ends were cut back, 0 bases at V and 2 bases at J, with 11 bases in the middle. The germline CDR1 and CDR2 sequences are SGHRS and YFSETQ. The CDR3 region has the DNA TGCGCCAGCAGCTTGGGAGGACACGAAAACACTGAAGCTTTCTTT. This encodes CASSLGGHENTEAFF.

CDR3 sequence reads: CAWSEQAFSNQPQHF. The CDR3 DNA reads TGTGCCTGGAGTGAACAGGCCTTTAGCAATCAGCCCCAGCATTTT. The J gene is TRBJ1-5, the V gene TRBV30; maybe TRBD1 (5 bases). Germline V gene sequence: CDR1 GTSNPN, CDR2 SVGIG (reference sequence). The CDR3 is 15 amino acids. The germline V and J ends were trimmed by 1 base and 0 bases, with 10 bases remaining between them.

The table lists this clone with a count of one. The chain links TRBV18 to TRBJ1-5, with D perhaps TRBD1 (5 bases). The CDR3 totals 12 residues. V was cut by 0 bases and J by 9 bases, with 6 bases left in between. Looked up from germline, CDR1 is KGHSH and CDR2 is LQKENI. The CDR3 sequence is CASSPPQGPQHF. The CDR3 DNA reads TGTGCCAGCTCACCACCGCAGGGGCCCCAGCATTTT.

The chain employs TRBV6-5 and TRBJ1-4; 8 nucleotides align to TRBD1. Looked up from germline, CDR1 is MNHEY and CDR2 is SVGAGI. The J segment lost 7 bases and the V segment lost 6 bases, leaving 10 bases of the junction unmatched. The CDR3 length is 15 residues. DNA of the CDR3: TGTGCCAGCAGCCTAACCAGGGGGCTTAGTGAAAAACTGTTTTTT. This gives the protein CASSLTRGLSEKLFF.

The chain recombines TRBV2 with TRBJ1-5, with 7 nucleotides matching TRBD1. This CDR3 comprises 16 residues. Germline values: CDR1 SNHLY, CDR2 FYNNEI. V lost 3 bases, J lost 0 bases, and 5 bases stayed unmatched. Here the CDR3 DNA reads TGTGCCAGCAGTGAGTACAGGGGACCTAGCAATCAGCCCCAGCATTTT. The encoded protein is CASSEYRGPSNQPQHF.

The chain carries TRBV6-5 and TRBJ2-7, with 11 bases that match TRBD2. CDR3 length: 15 residues. Germline lookup yields CDR1 MNHEY and CDR2 SVGAGI. V lost 6 bases and J lost 2; bases outside the gene matches: 6. CDR3 loop: CASRGGSGRAYEQYF. The CDR3 DNA follows: TGTGCCAGCAGGGGCGGTAGCGGGAGGGCCTACGAGCAGTACTTC.

The chain has TRBV5-6 and TRBJ1-2; D is perhaps TRBD1 (6 bases). Germline lookup yields CDR1 SGHDT and CDR2 YYEEEE. V shed 1 base and J shed 5 bases, with 15 bases lying between them. There are 15 residues in the CDR3. The CDR3 reads CASSLSSSGAYGYTF. The DNA for the CDR3 is TGTGCCAGCAGCTTGAGTTCATCAGGGGCGTATGGCTACACCTTC.

This rearrangement joins TRBV6-5 to TRBJ1-5, with 7 bases fitting TRBD1. The length of the CDR3 is 13 residues. With 5 bases clipped from V and 5 bases from J, the junction kept 3 bases outside the gene matches. Germline assignment: CDR1 MNHEY and CDR2 SVGAGI. The DNA for the CDR3 is TGTGCCAGCAGTAAAACAGGGGATCAGCCCCAGCATTTT. Protein product: CASSKTGDQPQHF.

This chain links TRBV7-9 with TRBJ2-7, with TRBD1 matching over 8 bases. Germline assignment: CDR1 SEHNR and CDR2 FQNEAQ (reference sequence). CDR3 length: 14 residues. V lost 3 bases and J lost 3; bases outside the gene matches: 4. The CDR3 loop is CASSFLGQGYEQYF. For the CDR3, the DNA is TGTGCCAGCAGCTTTCTCGGACAGGGCTACGAGCAGTACTTC. Looking up the rest from reference TRBV7-9 and TRBJ2-7 gives the full variable domain: DTGVSQNPRHKITKRGQNVTFRCDPISEHNRLYWYRQTLGQGPEFLTYFQNEAQLEKSRLLSDRFSAERPKGSFSTLEIQRTEQGDSAMYLCASSFLGQGYEQYFGPGTRLTVT.

The count of this clone is one. This chain joins TRBV28 and TRBJ2-3; 9 bases line up with TRBD1. This CDR3 is built from 16 residues. Per germline, CDR1 MDHEN and CDR2 SYDVKM. Trimming removed 1 base from V and 1 base from J; junction bases left unmatched: 3. CDR3 residues: CASSLLQGAGTDTQYF. CDR3 bases: TGTGCCAGCAGTTTATTACAGGGGGCAGGCACAGATACGCAGTATTTT.

The chain links TRBV30 to TRBJ2-1; D is unclear. Germline lookup yields CDR1 GTSNPN and CDR2 SVGIG (reference sequence). CDR3 length: 12 residues. The V gene lost 3 bases and the J gene lost 3 bases, with 6 bases spanning the gap. CDR3 protein: CAWREYYNEQFF. The CDR3 region has the DNA TGTGCCTGGAGGGAGTACTACAATGAGCAGTTCTTC.

A few counts support this clone. The V and J genes are TRBV6-2 or TRBV6-3 and TRBJ2-1; maybe TRBD2 (6 bases). The CDR3 is 15 residues long. Germline lookup yields CDR1 MNHEY and CDR2 SVGEGT. Trimming stripped 2 bases from V and 7 bases from J, with 15 bases between. The DNA for the CDR3 is TGTGCCAGCAGTTACGGACTAATTGGGGCAAATGAGCAGTTCTTC. It specifies CASSYGLIGANEQFF.

The gene calls are TRBV19 and TRBJ2-2, with D possibly matching TRBD1 (5 bases). The length of the CDR3 is 16 residues. Germline CDR1 reads LNHDA; CDR2 reads SQIVND (reference sequence). Trimming removed 7 bases from V and 4 bases from J, with 19 bases in between. CDR3 amino acids: CASTVREPAVTGELFF. The CDR3 DNA is TGTGCCAGTACGGTCAGGGAACCCGCGGTCACCGGGGAGCTGTTTTTT.

This clone was observed once. The chain has TRBV24-1 and TRBJ2-1, with 8 bases fitting TRBD1. J lost 9 bases, V lost 8 bases, and 11 bases had no gene match. This CDR3 has 14 residues. Germline loops: CDR1 KGHDR, CDR2 SFDVKD. The CDR3 DNA reads TGTGCCACCATGGATCAGGGGGCACCCGGTGAGCAGTTCTTC. It codes for CATMDQGAPGEQFF.

The chain is built from TRBV11-2 and TRBJ2-7; 8 bases align to TRBD2. Trimming at V came to 5 bases and at J to 6 bases, leaving 9 bases not matched to a gene. Germline values: CDR1 SGHAT, CDR2 FQNNGV. The CDR3 is made up of 14 amino acids. CDR3 nucleotide sequence: TGTGCCAGCAGCGCCTCTAGCGGGCGGGTCGAGCAGTACGTC. Its protein product is CASSASSGRVEQYV.

This chain links TRBV3-1 (or the pseudogene TRBV3-2) with TRBJ1-1; 8 bases fit TRBD1. The CDR3 runs 15 residues. The V segment lost 4 bases and the J segment 4 bases; nucleotides outside the gene matches: 8. Germline V lookup: CDR1 LGHDT, CDR2 YNNKEL (reference sequence). CDR3 nucleotides: TGTGCCAGCAGCCTGCAGGGGGCTCGGAGCACTGAAGCTTTCTTT. Translation: CASSLQGARSTEAFF.

The chain joins TRBV14 to TRBJ1-2; D is uncertain. This CDR3 is 15 amino acids long. Trimming took off 4 bases at V and 6 bases at J, with 18 bases between the two ends. CDR1 and CDR2 (germline): SGHDN, FVKESK. Here the CDR3 DNA reads TGTGCCAGCAGCCCCCTCTCTCTAGCCGGCAATGGCTACACCTTC. It is translated as CASSPLSLAGNGYTF.

CDR3 coding DNA: TGTGCCAGCAGCACTTATACTCCCGGGACTAGGAGGCCCTACTCCTACGAGCAGTACTTC. It codes for CASSTYTPGTRRPYSYEQYF. The rearrangement joins TRBV7-9 to TRBJ2-7; 8 nucleotides match TRBD2. The V segment lost 5 bases and the J segment 0 bases; nucleotides outside the gene matches: 21. CDR1 is SEHNR and CDR2 is FQNEAQ in the germline V gene (reference sequence). CDR3 length: 20 amino acids. Full variable domain (outside the CDR3, taken from reference TRBV7-9 and TRBJ2-7): DTGVSQNPRHKITKRGQNVTFRCDPISEHNRLYWYRQTLGQGPEFLTYFQNEAQLEKSRLLSDRFSAERPKGSFSTLEIQRTEQGDSAMYLCASSTYTPGTRRPYSYEQYFGPGTRLTVT.

V gene TRBV4-1 combines with J gene TRBJ2-3; 7 bases align to TRBD2. Germline CDR1 and CDR2: MGHRA and YSYEKL. The CDR3 runs to 15 residues. After removal of 0 bases from V and 7 bases from J, the junction contained 7 bases not matched to a gene. CDR3 sequence reads: CASSQDGGGMNTQYF. As DNA, the CDR3 is TGCGCCAGCAGCCAAGATGGCGGGGGTATGAATACGCAGTATTTT.